This T cell receptor (beta chain) originates from a study of shared clonotypes between healthy human individuals. V lost 5 bases to trimming and J lost 0 bases, with 10 bases between them. Germline CDR1 WSHSY, CDR2 SAAADI. This CDR3 has 14 amino acids. Donors comprised healthy HIV-negative adults lacking recent acute infections or vaccinations. Each cell subset's genomic DNA was divided evenly among several immunoSEQ plates. Profiled with immunoSEQ multiplex PCR; TCRdb holds only in-frame clones, not every one. The table has about 1 million clones, about three quarters seen once; the top ten hold about 1.4%.

This chain joins TRBV10-2 and TRBJ1-2; perhaps TRBD1 as D (5 bases). Sequencing used memory CD4+ T cells sorted from blood. Subset: CD45RA-negative fraction. The sequence was obtained from a young man in good health. As DNA, the CDR3 is TGCGCCAGCAGTTCGACGGGGGCTAACTATGGCTACACCTTC. It is translated as CASSSTGANYGYTF.